This T cell receptor beta chain was found in a study of blood T cell repertoires in COVID-19. Sequenced by immunoSEQ multiplex PCR; TCRdb stores in-frame clones only, minus some. The sample carries around 100,000 clones, roughly 79% recorded once. V was trimmed by 2 bases and J by 2 bases, leaving 11 bases between them. CDR3 length equals 15 residues. Germline CDR1 reads SGHRS; CDR2 reads YFSETQ. This TCR derives from an older man with COVID-19, enrolled during active disease. The chain is built from TRBV5-1 and TRBJ1-5, with D tentatively TRBD1 (5 bases). Sample: peripheral blood. The CDR3 region has the DNA TGCGCCAGCAGCTTTACAGCGGGGGGCAATCAGCCCCAGCATTTT. This gives the protein CASSFTAGGNQPQHF.